Below, one T cell receptor beta chain is given with its context. This record comes from a study of blood T cell repertoires in COVID-19. Study in general: Sites across the United States, Italy and Spain contributed samples from acute and convalescent COVID-19. In each case, the material was cDNA or gDNA derived from T cells, B-cell-depleted T cells, or PBMCs.

Original processing methods: Amplification with reference gene primers provided the estimates of nucleated cell counts. Libraries were prepared by immunoSEQ multiplex PCR; TCRdb keeps only in-frame clonotypes and omits some of them. The DNA gave D and trimming, while V, J and clone size come from that table. The data contain roughly 100,000 clones, less than 90% of them singletons. Trimming shortened V by 3 bases and J by 5 bases, and 13 bases separated the two germline ends. This CDR3 is 15 amino acids long. Germline values: CDR1 LNHNV, CDR2 YYDKDF (reference sequence). Material for sequencing was peripheral blood. The chain couples TRBV15 to TRBJ2-2; weak D call: TRBD2 (7 bases). The clonotype was recovered from a human donor in a cohort sampled during active COVID-19. This CDR3 is CATSSWGGLTGELFF. The CDR3 DNA sequence: TGTGCCACCAGCAGTTGGGGGGGCCTAACCGGGGAGCTGTTTTTT.